This T cell receptor beta chain was profiled in a study of shared clonotypes between healthy human individuals. The overall study: Each donor had three CD4 naive, three CD4 memory, two CD8 naive and one CD8 memory plate. Study-level points and caveats: Naive subsets tended to show greater estimated richness than memory subsets.

Note on this clone: As yet, its antigen is unknown.

CDR3 length equals 15 residues. Germline lookup yields CDR1 SGDLS and CDR2 YYNGEE. After removal of 0 bases from V and 7 bases from J, the junction contained 7 bases not matched to a gene. Within Nashville, Tennessee resided all donors, each a Caucasian adult. Libraries were prepared by immunoSEQ multiplex PCR; TCRdb keeps only in-frame clonotypes and omits some of them. The sample has hundreds of thousands of clones, around 74% seen once. The origin of this receptor is a woman aged 30 to 39 in good health. The chain combines TRBV9 with TRBJ1-2, with TRBD1 matching 9 bases. Sequencing used memory CD4+ T cells sorted from blood. Described subset: CD45RA-negative fraction. The CDR3 sequence is CASSVGGGQGIGYTF. CDR3 nucleotide sequence: TGTGCCAGCAGCGTAGGGGGAGGACAGGGGATTGGCTACACCTTC.